This TCR beta chain was profiled in a study of T cells in Graves' hyperthyroidism and ophthalmopathy. Study-level information: Pretreatment peripheral blood was obtained at initial diagnosis.

RNA transcripts gave rise to amplified TCR beta CDR3 regions. HTBI primers drove first-round RT-PCR of the TCR CDR3. TCRdb re-analysed the multiplex PCR reads in MiXCR, keeping a single row per CDR3 protein. Altogether some 720,000 distinct CDR3 sequences are present, roughly 15% being singletons, with the ten largest covering around 7.7%. The V gene's germline CDR1 is DFQATT and CDR2 SNEGSKA (reference sequence). The CDR3 runs 12 residues. Specimen: blood. The receptor was isolated from a man between 18 and 35 years old with Graves' hyperthyroidism. The genes are TRBV20-1 and TRBJ2-7, with 8 bases matching TRBD2. Written as DNA, the CDR3 is TGCATTGGGGCTAGCGGGTCCTACGAGCAGTACTTC. It codes for CIGASGSYEQYF.